This T cell receptor (beta chain) derives from a study of technical replicates of blood from a few donors. This clone has only one observation. Sequenced by immunoSEQ multiplex PCR; TCRdb stores in-frame clones only, minus some. The table lists tens of thousands of clones, roughly 90% of them singletons. This CDR3 comprises 15 residues. CDR1 and CDR2 from the germline V gene are SGHDN and FVKESK. Trimming took 4 bases from V and 0 from J, leaving 12 bases between them. The sequencing sample was made of PBMCs. The origin of this receptor is a human donor in good health. Some clones in this sample may be carry-over from other donors' samples. The rearrangement links TRBV14 to TRBJ2-5; D might be TRBD1 (6 bases). CDR3 in amino acids: CASSRIHRDQETQYF. The CDR3 coding sequence is TGTGCCAGCAGCCGAATCCACAGGGACCAAGAGACCCAGTACTTC. The full variable domain, with the rest looked up from reference TRBV14 and TRBJ2-5, is EAGVTQFPSHSVIEKGQTVTLRCDPISGHDNLYWYRRVMGKEIKFLLHFVKESKQDESGMPNNRFLAERTGGTYSTLKVQPAELEDSGVYFCASSRIHRDQETQYFGPGTRLLVL.